This T cell receptor (beta chain) was obtained from a study of long-term antiretroviral therapy in people with HIV (dated by TCRdb to 2022 to 2024). In the study overall: The earliest samples were collected about a decade before the 2015 WHO recommendation for immediate ART, when ART was typically delayed until CD4 counts fell. Whether ART initiation and durable HIV suppression were associated with changes in peripheral blood TRB repertoire composition and diversity was tested in a retrospective serial study. From over 25 adults with confirmed HIV infection, the cohort provided some 200 cryopreserved PBMC samples, gathered serially across a mean of around six years (range 1-12). Of the 30 or so participants with HIV, approximately ten were female. No cross-contamination during QIAcube processing was shown when test extractions of a monoclonal T-cell line were performed alongside over 25 polyclonal samples. Study-wide conclusions, independent of this receptor: Inferences about post-ART repertoire changes were limited because no data were available on ART adherence, viral resistance or therapy changes. Because PBMC availability was limited, only the TCR beta chain was sequenced, with no alpha chain pairing. Samples dated from about 2003 to 2018, and the ART regimens used may be less effective than current ones. Because pre-ART samples had limited cell numbers, unsorted PBMC were profiled rather than sorted CD4+ and CD8+ T cells. CDR3 length ranges in HIV repertoires were narrower than in controls, and network structure suggested an antigen-experienced repertoire with only a slight naive shift after ART. Starting ART was linked to a significant rise in TRB diversity, yet even with long-term ART the diversity remained significantly lower than in transplant donor controls. At every time point, the repertoire was dominated by expanded TRB clones first identified before ART initiation, although this dominance fluctuated and, in many PLHIV, declined after ART.

Inclusion was restricted to participants for whom at least one PBMC sample before ART initiation and at least two post-ART samples were available. All participants with HIV were treated in the United States of America. Before DNA extraction, cryopreserved samples containing roughly 1-10 million PBMC were thawed and washed. At the time of the earliest PBMC sample, participants with HIV were aged between about 20 and 54 years. Per participant, PBMC samples came from 1-4 timepoints prior to ART initiation and 2-8 timepoints following ART initiation, for a median of 7 samples. Serial HIV viral load, CD4+ T-cell count, ART history and demographic data were obtained for every participant. Using a Qiagen kit on a QIAcube, genomic DNA was extracted from unsorted PBMC, with samples processed in batches of 12. In the case of this clone: Its antigen is not yet known. No quality values exist for individual bases; no much larger clone is one base distant.

The germline V gene yields SNHLY for CDR1 and FYNNEI for CDR2. Including the terminal cysteine and phenylalanine, the CDR3 comprises 15 residues. Just CDR3 DNA is preserved here, 45 bases in frame from base 1. V is cut by 0 bases and J by 5 bases, and the space between the germline ends is 11 bases. Sequencing of the TRB variable region was done with the immunoSEQ hsTCRB v3.0 assay at survey level resolution. The targeted TRB sequencing depth was 40,000-50,000 T-cell genomes per sample. An Illumina MiSeq with a v3 150-cycle kit was used to sequence the pooled TRB libraries. Per the source publication's procedure: Repertoire analysis was performed in R inside a reproducible Nextflow workflow that covered QC, data transformation and analysis. LymphoSeq2, an R package for exploring AIRR-Seq data, was used to implement custom analyses. After excluding several samples that yielded fewer than 5000 total TRB sequences, 190 or so HIV repertoires remained for analysis. Of the approximately 190 retained HIV repertoires, 59 were collected before and 120 to 130 after ART initiation. Repertoires were downsampled to 5000 TRB nucleotide sequences, and summary statistics were averaged over 100 downsampling iterations. The analysis kept only TRB sequences whose CDR3 regions were at least seven amino acids long. A Shannon entropy-derived clonality score and the Gini coefficient were used to measure diversity. In the repertoire networks, any two of the top 5000 CDR3 amino acid sequences were connected whenever the two sequences differed by an edit distance of one. For TRB CDR3 amino acid sequences, antigen specificity groups and MHC restriction were predicted with GLIPH2. To flag known associations with CMV, EBV, HIV or tissue antigens, CDR3 amino acid sequences were compared against VDJdb and McPAS-TCR. Pre-ART, post-ART and control groups were compared with Wilcoxon signed-rank tests and Holm-Bonferroni correction. This is the immuneACCESS table as TCRdb keeps it, with only in-frame sequences that have V and J called. A part of the clones is gone; compared with another copy, unresolved V genes explain less than half, and the rest is unexplained. That table supplies the V and J calls and clone size; D and trimming were determined from the DNA. The sample contains 15,000 to 20,000 clones, about 81% of them found a single time. The ten largest make up roughly 8% of the sample.

The TCR was taken from a man between 18 and 29 years old with HIV. The sample here was unsorted PBMCs, taken 0.1 years after starting antiretroviral therapy. This chain is built from TRBV2 and TRBJ2-1; a tentative D call is TRBD1 (6 bases match). The nucleotide sequence is TGTGCCAGCAGTGAAGCCGGCGGACAGAACAATGAGCAGTTCTTC. It translates to CASSEAGGQNNEQFF.